These T cell receptor beta chains were read from a single sample in a study of blood T cell repertoires in COVID-19. Repertoires were generated with immunoSEQ multiplex PCR, while TCRdb's copy carries only in-frame clones and drops some. The data contain 250,000 to 350,000 clones, under 90% of them seen just once; the ten biggest clones take up 0.85% to 1%. The sequencing sample was made of peripheral blood. Receptor source: a woman aged 40 to 50 who had recovered from COVID-19. The CDR3 runs from the conserved cysteine through the conserved F or W. Fields, in order: clone size, D gene, J gene, V gene, CDR3 protein, CDR3 DNA. A D gene is named only where the DNA matches it firmly. For some rows the clone size is stated as once, few or many, or as a class when expanded; others skip it.

clone_size: -; d_call: TRBD1; j_call: TRBJ1-6; v_call: TRBV5-1; cdr3_aa: CASSAWTGDNSPLHF; cdr3_nt: TGCGCCAGCAGCGCCTGGACAGGGGATAATTCACCCCTCCACTTT
clone_size: -; d_call: -; j_call: TRBJ1-5; v_call: TRBV2; cdr3_aa: CASSWDIYQPQHF; cdr3_nt: TGTGCCAGCAGCTGGGACATCTATCAGCCCCAGCATTTT
clone_size: -; d_call: -; j_call: TRBJ2-3; v_call: TRBV7-3; cdr3_aa: CASSLGSGTDTQYF; cdr3_nt: TGTGCCAGCAGCTTGGGCTCGGGCACAGATACGCAGTATTTT
clone_size: -; d_call: TRBD1; j_call: TRBJ1-4; v_call: TRBV2; cdr3_aa: CASSGQGATNEKLFF; cdr3_nt: TGTGCCAGCAGTGGACAGGGGGCAACTAATGAAAAACTGTTTTTT
clone_size: once; d_call: -; j_call: TRBJ2-1; v_call: TRBV21-1; cdr3_aa: CASSSPDRAEYNEQFF; cdr3_nt: TGTGCCAGCAGCTCCCCAGACAGGGCTGAATACAATGAGCAGTTCTTC
clone_size: -; d_call: -; j_call: TRBJ1-1; v_call: TRBV19; cdr3_aa: CASSISGDTEAFF; cdr3_nt: TGTGCCAGTAGTATATCGGGGGACACTGAAGCTTTCTTT
clone_size: -; d_call: -; j_call: TRBJ2-5; v_call: TRBV15; cdr3_aa: CATSRGAPRLGETQYF; cdr3_nt: TGTGCCACCAGCCGTGGGGCCCCCCGCCTTGGTGAGACCCAGTACTTC
clone_size: -; d_call: -; j_call: TRBJ2-3; v_call: TRBV2; cdr3_aa: CASIEGATQYF; cdr3_nt: TGTGCCAGCATTGAGGGAGCTACGCAGTATTTT
clone_size: -; d_call: TRBD1; j_call: TRBJ1-1; v_call: TRBV5-6; cdr3_aa: CASSWTGTGRTEAFF; cdr3_nt: TGTGCCAGCAGCTGGACCGGGACAGGTCGTACTGAAGCTTTCTTT
clone_size: -; d_call: TRBD2; j_call: TRBJ2-2; v_call: TRBV20-1; cdr3_aa: CSASVAGPNTGELFF; cdr3_nt: TGCAGTGCTAGTGTAGCGGGACCGAACACCGGGGAGCTGTTTTTT
clone_size: -; d_call: -; j_call: TRBJ2-5; v_call: TRBV7-2; cdr3_aa: CASSPTLGGETQYF; cdr3_nt: TGTGCCAGCAGCCCAACACTAGGAGGAGAGACCCAGTACTTC
clone_size: -; d_call: -; j_call: TRBJ2-7; v_call: TRBV28; cdr3_aa: CASSQTGQDEQYF; cdr3_nt: TGTGCCAGCAGTCAAACAGGGCAGGACGAGCAGTACTTC
clone_size: -; d_call: -; j_call: TRBJ2-3; v_call: TRBV29-1; cdr3_aa: CSVDSEGNAQYF; cdr3_nt: TGCAGCGTTGATTCGGAGGGTAACGCGCAGTATTTT
clone_size: -; d_call: -; j_call: TRBJ1-6; v_call: TRBV6-5; cdr3_aa: CAIGVLNSPLHF; cdr3_nt: TGTGCCATAGGGGTTCTAAATTCACCCCTCCACTTT
clone_size: once; d_call: -; j_call: TRBJ1-2; v_call: TRBV19; cdr3_aa: CASNTGLNYGYTF; cdr3_nt: TGTGCCAGTAATACGGGGTTAAACTATGGCTACACCTTC
clone_size: -; d_call: -; j_call: TRBJ2-2; v_call: TRBV5-1; cdr3_aa: CASTYSGSNTGELFF; cdr3_nt: TGCGCCAGCACCTATTCGGGGTCGAACACCGGGGAGCTGTTTTTT
clone_size: -; d_call: TRBD2; j_call: TRBJ2-3; v_call: TRBV5-6; cdr3_aa: CASSRTSPDTQYF; cdr3_nt: TGTGCCAGCAGCCGGACTAGCCCAGATACGCAGTATTTT
clone_size: few; d_call: TRBD1; j_call: TRBJ1-2; v_call: TRBV30; cdr3_aa: CAWSPQGDYGYTF; cdr3_nt: TGTGCCTGGAGTCCACAGGGGGACTATGGCTACACCTTC
clone_size: -; d_call: TRBD2; j_call: TRBJ2-5; v_call: TRBV3-1/TRBV3-2; cdr3_aa: CASSLQAGDETQYF; cdr3_nt: TGTGCCAGCAGCCTACAAGCGGGAGACGAGACCCAGTACTTC
clone_size: -; d_call: -; j_call: TRBJ1-6; v_call: TRBV6-2/TRBV6-3; cdr3_aa: CASSYLQENNSPLHF; cdr3_nt: TGTGCCAGCAGTTACCTTCAGGAAAATAATTCACCCCTCCACTTT
clone_size: -; d_call: TRBD1; j_call: TRBJ2-7; v_call: TRBV7-2; cdr3_aa: CASSNDRASYEQYF; cdr3_nt: TGTGCCAGCAGCAACGACAGGGCCTCCTACGAGCAGTACTTC
clone_size: -; d_call: TRBD2; j_call: TRBJ2-7; v_call: TRBV6-2/TRBV6-3; cdr3_aa: CASSYSSGESYEQYF; cdr3_nt: TGTGCCAGCAGTTACTCTAGCGGGGAGTCCTACGAGCAGTACTTC
clone_size: -; d_call: -; j_call: TRBJ2-1; v_call: TRBV4-2; cdr3_aa: CASSQDPLVPGGYNEQFF; cdr3_nt: TGTGCCAGCAGCCAAGATCCCCTGGTCCCCGGGGGCTACAATGAGCAGTTCTTC
clone_size: -; d_call: -; j_call: TRBJ1-5; v_call: TRBV28; cdr3_aa: CASSPSITGYLAQHF; cdr3_nt: TGTGCCAGCAGCCCCTCGATCACAGGGTATTTGGCCCAGCATTTT
clone_size: -; d_call: TRBD2; j_call: TRBJ2-7; v_call: TRBV11-2; cdr3_aa: CASSLVGGGSGSYEQYF; cdr3_nt: TGTGCCAGCAGCTTAGTAGGGGGCGGTAGCGGGAGCTACGAGCAGTACTTC
clone_size: -; d_call: TRBD1; j_call: TRBJ2-5; v_call: TRBV7-9; cdr3_aa: CASSLADRGETQYF; cdr3_nt: TGTGCCAGCAGCTTAGCAGACAGGGGTGAGACCCAGTACTTC
clone_size: -; d_call: TRBD1; j_call: TRBJ2-5; v_call: TRBV7-8; cdr3_aa: CASSSLSQDRRETQYF; cdr3_nt: TGTGCCAGCAGCTCCCTCTCTCAGGACAGGAGGGAGACCCAGTACTTC
clone_size: -; d_call: -; j_call: TRBJ2-7; v_call: TRBV14; cdr3_aa: CASSPIYRSQVPGEQYF; cdr3_nt: TGTGCCAGCAGCCCTATTTATAGATCGCAGGTTCCTGGCGAGCAGTACTTC
clone_size: -; d_call: -; j_call: TRBJ2-2; v_call: TRBV5-1; cdr3_aa: CASSPSENTGELFF; cdr3_nt: TGCGCCAGCAGCCCTAGCGAGAACACCGGGGAGCTGTTTTTT
clone_size: -; d_call: TRBD2; j_call: TRBJ2-7; v_call: TRBV5-1; cdr3_aa: CASSFGLAGGSEQYF; cdr3_nt: TGCGCCAGCAGCTTTGGACTAGCGGGAGGGAGTGAGCAGTACTTC
clone_size: -; d_call: TRBD1; j_call: TRBJ1-5; v_call: TRBV9; cdr3_aa: CASSPGQGASQPQHF; cdr3_nt: TGTGCCAGCAGCCCAGGACAGGGGGCAAGTCAGCCCCAGCATTTT
clone_size: -; d_call: -; j_call: TRBJ1-1; v_call: TRBV7-3; cdr3_aa: CASSLTSSTEAFF; cdr3_nt: TGTGCCAGCAGCTTAACGTCGTCCACTGAAGCTTTCTTT
clone_size: -; d_call: TRBD1; j_call: TRBJ2-3; v_call: TRBV29-1; cdr3_aa: CSVDRGTDTQYF; cdr3_nt: TGCAGCGTGGACAGGGGCACAGATACGCAGTATTTT
clone_size: -; d_call: -; j_call: TRBJ2-7; v_call: TRBV21-1; cdr3_aa: CARSREDEQYF; cdr3_nt: TGTGCCAGAAGCAGGGAGGACGAGCAGTACTTC
clone_size: -; d_call: -; j_call: TRBJ2-7; v_call: TRBV19; cdr3_aa: CASSTGGGYEQYF; cdr3_nt: TGTGCCAGTAGTACCGGGGGTGGGTACGAGCAGTACTTC
clone_size: few; d_call: -; j_call: TRBJ2-3; v_call: TRBV2; cdr3_aa: CASSEGGGRVSTQYF; cdr3_nt: TGTGCCAGCAGTGAAGGTGGGGGCAGGGTCTCTACGCAGTATTTT
clone_size: -; d_call: -; j_call: TRBJ1-6; v_call: TRBV14; cdr3_aa: CASSRDTGIYNSPLHF; cdr3_nt: TGTGCCAGCAGCCGGGACACGGGAATCTATAATTCACCCCTCCACTTT
clone_size: few; d_call: -; j_call: TRBJ1-5; v_call: TRBV12-3/TRBV12-4; cdr3_aa: CASSLVSQPQHF; cdr3_nt: TGTGCCAGCAGTTTAGTTAGTCAGCCCCAGCATTTT
clone_size: -; d_call: TRBD2; j_call: TRBJ2-7; v_call: TRBV5-1; cdr3_aa: CASSLGAGGPYEQYF; cdr3_nt: TGCGCCAGCAGCTTGGGGGCGGGAGGACCCTACGAGCAGTACTTC